This is a list of T cell receptor beta chains from one sample in a study of T-cell memory formation after mild COVID-19. TCRdb re-called the 5' RACE reads through MiXCR, storing one row per CDR3 protein. This table has about 360,000 distinct CDR3 sequences, approximately 15% appearing once. Material for sequencing was PBMCs or a T cell subset sorted from them (not recorded which). These receptors were collected from a man aged 18 to 30 who had mild COVID-19 (a few samples of this study predate the infection). Cell type and time point are not known. The CDR3 runs from the conserved cysteine through the conserved F or W. A D gene is named only where the DNA matches it firmly. Not all rows give a size; the values are once, few, many and, for expanded clones, a class.

clone size,V gene,D gene,J gene,CDR3 protein,CDR3 DNA
few,TRBV7-9,TRBD1,TRBJ1-2,CASSYLDRADGYTF,TGTGCCAGCAGCTACCTGGACAGGGCGGATGGCTACACCTTC
NA,TRBV7-2,NA,TRBJ1-2,CASSLGLYGYTF,TGTGCCAGCAGCTTAGGGTTGTATGGCTACACCTTC
NA,TRBV9,NA,TRBJ2-1,CASALGLLGNEQFF,TGTGCCAGCGCCCTTGGCCTCCTCGGCAATGAGCAGTTCTTC
many,TRBV5-1,NA,TRBJ2-7,CASSFWQGASYEQYF,TGCGCCAGCAGCTTTTGGCAGGGAGCCTCCTACGAGCAGTACTTC
once,TRBV9,TRBD1,TRBJ1-1,CASSESGTGGAKSEAFF,TGTGCCAGCAGTGAATCCGGGACAGGGGGCGCCAAGTCTGAAGCTTTCTTT
few,TRBV5-5,TRBD2,TRBJ2-1,CASRLLLAGGYNEQFF,TGTGCCAGCAGGCTCCTACTAGCGGGGGGTTACAATGAGCAGTTCTTC
few,TRBV7-2,NA,TRBJ2-2,CASSLVRLAFSTGELFF,TGTGCCAGCAGCTTAGTCCGGCTAGCGTTCAGCACCGGGGAGCTGTTTTTT
many,TRBV4-2,TRBD2,TRBJ2-4,CASSPGTSGIIYF,TGTGCCAGCAGCCCGGGGACTAGTGGAATAATATACTTC
few,TRBV6-5,NA,TRBJ2-2,CASSYFPRGNTGELFF,TGTGCCAGCAGTTATTTCCCCCGCGGGAACACCGGGGAGCTGTTTTTT
few,TRBV18,TRBD1,TRBJ2-1,CASSLPSGTVFYNEQFF,TGTGCCAGCTCACTACCTTCCGGGACAGTCTTCTACAATGAGCAGTTCTTC
many,TRBV10-3,NA,TRBJ2-7,CAISEGRGQYF,TGTGCCATCAGTGAGGGGCGGGGGCAGTACTTC
few,TRBV9,NA,TRBJ2-5,CASSVGPQEGRETQYF,TGTGCCAGCAGCGTAGGTCCCCAAGAGGGTCGAGAGACCCAGTACTTC
NA,TRBV12-3/TRBV12-4,TRBD1,TRBJ1-5,CASSTGQNQPQHF,TGTGCCAGCAGCACGGGACAGAATCAGCCCCAGCATTTT
few,TRBV4-1,NA,TRBJ2-3,CASSQVLARGRTDTQYF,TGCGCCAGCAGCCAAGTGTTGGCGCGGGGGCGCACAGATACGCAGTATTTT
few,TRBV7-6,NA,TRBJ2-3,CASSPTWGYETNTDTQYF,TGTGCCAGCAGCCCTACGTGGGGGTATGAGACTAACACAGATACGCAGTATTTT
NA,TRBV20-1,NA,TRBJ1-2,CSAGGQYNYGYTF,TGCAGTGCTGGAGGACAGTATAACTATGGCTACACCTTC